This T cell receptor (beta chain) was captured by sequencing in a study of shared clonotypes between healthy human individuals. As for the study in general: For every donor, three CD4 naive, three CD4 memory, two CD8 naive and one CD8 memory plates were used.

Sequenced by immunoSEQ multiplex PCR; TCRdb stores in-frame clones only, minus some. The table lists just over 2,000,000 clones, roughly 95% of them singletons, with more than 0.1% in the top ten. This receptor was taken from a man younger than 35 in good health. Sequencing used naive CD4+ T cells sorted from blood. Subset reported: CD45RA+ positively selected.

Here the CDR3 DNA reads TGCGCCAGCAGCCGGGGGGGTGCAGGGGGCGTCGGTAATGAAAAACTGTTTTTT. This sequence encodes CASSRGGAGGVGNEKLFF. The genes are TRBV4-3 and TRBJ1-4; 8 nucleotides align to TRBD1. Germline CDR1 reads LGHNA; CDR2 reads YSLEER. Trimming took 4 bases from V and 4 from J; bases not matched to a gene: 14. The CDR3 has 18 amino acids.